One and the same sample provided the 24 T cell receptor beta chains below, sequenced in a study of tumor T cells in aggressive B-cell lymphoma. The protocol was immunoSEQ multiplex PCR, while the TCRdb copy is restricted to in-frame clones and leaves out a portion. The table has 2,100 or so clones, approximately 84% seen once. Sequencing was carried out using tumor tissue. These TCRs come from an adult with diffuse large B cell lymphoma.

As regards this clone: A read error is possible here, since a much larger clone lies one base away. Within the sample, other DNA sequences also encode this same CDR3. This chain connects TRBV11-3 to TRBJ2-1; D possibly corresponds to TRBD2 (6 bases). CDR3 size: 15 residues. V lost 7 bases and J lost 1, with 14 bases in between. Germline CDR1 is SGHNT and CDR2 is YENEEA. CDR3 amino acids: CASTPLADSYNEQFF. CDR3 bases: TGTGCCAGCACCCCACTAGCAGATTCCTACAATGAGCAGTTCTTC.

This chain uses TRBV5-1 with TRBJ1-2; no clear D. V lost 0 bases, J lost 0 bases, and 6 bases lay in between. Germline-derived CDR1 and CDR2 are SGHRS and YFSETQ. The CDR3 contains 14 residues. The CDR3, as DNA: TGCGCCAGCAGCTTGGTGGGCACTAACTATGGCTACACCTTC. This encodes CASSLVGTNYGYTF.

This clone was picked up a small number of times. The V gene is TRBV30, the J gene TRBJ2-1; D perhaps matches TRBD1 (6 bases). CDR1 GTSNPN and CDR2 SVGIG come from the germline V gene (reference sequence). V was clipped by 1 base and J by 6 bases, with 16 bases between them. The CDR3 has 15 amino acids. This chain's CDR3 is CAWSAGVGALNEQFF. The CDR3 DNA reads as TGTGCCTGGAGTGCAGGGGTGGGCGCCCTCAATGAGCAGTTCTTC.

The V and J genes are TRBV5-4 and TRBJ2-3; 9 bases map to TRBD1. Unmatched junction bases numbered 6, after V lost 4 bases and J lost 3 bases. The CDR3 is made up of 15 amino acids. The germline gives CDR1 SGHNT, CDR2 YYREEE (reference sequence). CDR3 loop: CASSPNRGLTDTQYF. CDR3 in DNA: TGTGCCAGCAGCCCAAACAGGGGGCTGACAGATACGCAGTATTTT.

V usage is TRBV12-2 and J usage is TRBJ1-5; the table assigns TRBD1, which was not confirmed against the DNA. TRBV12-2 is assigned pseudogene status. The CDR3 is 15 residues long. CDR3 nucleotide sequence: TGTGCACACCCAGACAGGGGGATATGCAATCAGCCCCAGCATTTT. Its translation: CAHPDRGICNQPQHF.

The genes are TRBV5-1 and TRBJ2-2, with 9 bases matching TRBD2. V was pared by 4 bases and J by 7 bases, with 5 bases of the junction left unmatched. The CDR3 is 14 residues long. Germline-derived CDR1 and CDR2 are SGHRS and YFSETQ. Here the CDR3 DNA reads TGCGCCAGCAGCATAAAAGCGGGAGGCGGGGAGCTGTTTTTT. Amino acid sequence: CASSIKAGGGELFF. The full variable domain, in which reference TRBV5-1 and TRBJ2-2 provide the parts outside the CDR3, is KAGVTQTPRYLIKTRGQQVTLSCSPISGHRSVSWYQQTPGQGLQFLFEYFSETQRNKGNFPGRFSGRQFSNSRSEMNVSTLELGDSALYLCASSIKAGGGELFFGEGSRLTVL.

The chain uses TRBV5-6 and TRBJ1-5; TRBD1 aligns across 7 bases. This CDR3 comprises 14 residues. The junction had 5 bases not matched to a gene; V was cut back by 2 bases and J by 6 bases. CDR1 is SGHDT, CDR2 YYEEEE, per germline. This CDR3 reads CASSLWQGGQPQHF. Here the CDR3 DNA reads TGTGCCAGCAGCTTATGGCAGGGGGGTCAGCCCCAGCATTTT. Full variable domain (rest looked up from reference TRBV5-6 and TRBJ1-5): DAGVTQSPTHLIKTRGQQVTLRCSPKSGHDTVSWYQQALGQGPQFIFQYYEEEERQRGNFPDRFSGHQFPNYSSELNVNALLLGDSALYLCASSLWQGGQPQHFGDGTRLSIL.

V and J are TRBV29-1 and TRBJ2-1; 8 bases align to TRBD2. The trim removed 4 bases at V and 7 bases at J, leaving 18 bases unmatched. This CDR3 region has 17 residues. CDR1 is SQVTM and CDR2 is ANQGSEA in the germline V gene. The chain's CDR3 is CSVGGQERRSGINEQFF. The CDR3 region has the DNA TGCAGCGTTGGAGGGCAGGAAAGGCGTAGCGGGATAAATGAGCAGTTCTTC.

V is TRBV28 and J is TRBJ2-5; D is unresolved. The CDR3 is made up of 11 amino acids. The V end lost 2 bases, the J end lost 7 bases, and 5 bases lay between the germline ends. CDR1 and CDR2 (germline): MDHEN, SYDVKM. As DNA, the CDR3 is TGTGCCAGCAGTTTAGGCGGGACCCAGTACTTC. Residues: CASSLGGTQYF.

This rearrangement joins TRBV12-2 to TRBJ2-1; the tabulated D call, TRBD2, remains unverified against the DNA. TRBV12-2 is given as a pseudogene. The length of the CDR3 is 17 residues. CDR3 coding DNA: TGTGCAAGTCGCTTCCCCCGTGGCCAGTGGAGCTACAATGAGCAGTTCTTC. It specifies CASRFPRGQWSYNEQFF.

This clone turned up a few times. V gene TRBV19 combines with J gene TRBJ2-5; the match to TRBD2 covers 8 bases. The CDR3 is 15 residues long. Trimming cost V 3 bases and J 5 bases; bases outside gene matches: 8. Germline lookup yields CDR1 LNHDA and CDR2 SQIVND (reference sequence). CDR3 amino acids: CASSMSGSFVETQYF. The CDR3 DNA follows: TGTGCCAGTAGTATGAGCGGGAGCTTTGTCGAGACCCAGTACTTC.

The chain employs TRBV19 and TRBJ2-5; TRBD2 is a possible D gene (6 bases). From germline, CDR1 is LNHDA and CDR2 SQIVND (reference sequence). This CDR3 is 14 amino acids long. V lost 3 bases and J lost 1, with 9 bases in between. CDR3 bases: TGTGCCAGTAGTATTAGTAGCGGCCAAGAGACCCAGTACTTC. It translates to CASSISSGQETQYF.

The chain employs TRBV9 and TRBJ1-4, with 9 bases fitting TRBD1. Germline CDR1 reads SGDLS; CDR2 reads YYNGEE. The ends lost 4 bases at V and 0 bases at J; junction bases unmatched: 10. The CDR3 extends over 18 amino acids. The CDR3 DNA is TGTGCCAGCAGCATAGGACAGGGGACAAGTGCAACTAATGAAAAACTGTTTTTT. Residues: CASSIGQGTSATNEKLFF.

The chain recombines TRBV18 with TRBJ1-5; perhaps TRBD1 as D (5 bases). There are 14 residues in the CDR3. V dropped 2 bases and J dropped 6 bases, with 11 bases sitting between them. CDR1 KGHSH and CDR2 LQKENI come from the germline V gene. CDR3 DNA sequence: TGTGCCAGCTCACCAGGGGTCCAGGGTCAGCCCCAGCATTTT. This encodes CASSPGVQGQPQHF.

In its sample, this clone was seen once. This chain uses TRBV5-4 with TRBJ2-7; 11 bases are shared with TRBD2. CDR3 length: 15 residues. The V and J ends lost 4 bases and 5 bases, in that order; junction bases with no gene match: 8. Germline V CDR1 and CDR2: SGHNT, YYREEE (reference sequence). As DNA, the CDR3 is TGTGCCAGCAGCAAAATAGCGGGAGGGCCGAACGAGCAGTACTTC. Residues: CASSKIAGGPNEQYF.

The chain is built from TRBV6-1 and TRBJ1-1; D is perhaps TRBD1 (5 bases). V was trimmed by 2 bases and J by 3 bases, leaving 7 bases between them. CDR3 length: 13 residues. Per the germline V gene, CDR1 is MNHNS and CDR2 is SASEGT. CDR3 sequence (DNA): TGTGCCAGCAGTGAACAGGGATACACTGAAGCTTTCTTT. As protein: CASSEQGYTEAFF.

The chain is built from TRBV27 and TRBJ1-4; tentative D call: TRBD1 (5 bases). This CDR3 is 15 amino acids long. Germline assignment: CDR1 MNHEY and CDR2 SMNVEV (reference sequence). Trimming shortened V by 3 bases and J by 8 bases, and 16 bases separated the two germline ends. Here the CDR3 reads CASSFQAGSREKLFF. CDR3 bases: TGTGCCAGCAGTTTCCAGGCAGGGTCTCGCGAAAAACTGTTTTTT.

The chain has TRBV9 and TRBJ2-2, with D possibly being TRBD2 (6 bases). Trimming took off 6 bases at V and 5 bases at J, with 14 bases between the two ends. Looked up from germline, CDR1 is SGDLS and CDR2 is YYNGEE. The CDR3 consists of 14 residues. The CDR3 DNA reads TGTGCCAGCAAGGCCGGGAGATGGACCGGGGAGCTGTTTTTT. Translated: CASKAGRWTGELFF.

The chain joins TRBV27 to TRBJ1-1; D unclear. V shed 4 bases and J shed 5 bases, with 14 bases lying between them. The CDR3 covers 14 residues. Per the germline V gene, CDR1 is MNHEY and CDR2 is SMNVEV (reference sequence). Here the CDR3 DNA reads TGTGCCAGCAGTTCGTCCGACTTCGGTACTGAAGCTTTCTTT. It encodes CASSSSDFGTEAFF.

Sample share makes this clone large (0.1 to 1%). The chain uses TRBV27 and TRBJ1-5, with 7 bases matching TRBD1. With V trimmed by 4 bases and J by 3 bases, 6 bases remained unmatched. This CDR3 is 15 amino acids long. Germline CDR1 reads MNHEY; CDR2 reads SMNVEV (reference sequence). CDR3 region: CASSYMGQFNQPQHF. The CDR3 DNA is TGTGCCAGCAGTTACATGGGACAGTTCAATCAGCCCCAGCATTTT.

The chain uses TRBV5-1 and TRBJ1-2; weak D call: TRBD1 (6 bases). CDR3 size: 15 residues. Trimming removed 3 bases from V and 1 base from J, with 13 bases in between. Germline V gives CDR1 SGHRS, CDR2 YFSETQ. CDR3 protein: CASSWGGESNYGYTF. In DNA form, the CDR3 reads TGCGCCAGCAGCTGGGGGGGCGAAAGTAACTATGGCTACACCTTC.

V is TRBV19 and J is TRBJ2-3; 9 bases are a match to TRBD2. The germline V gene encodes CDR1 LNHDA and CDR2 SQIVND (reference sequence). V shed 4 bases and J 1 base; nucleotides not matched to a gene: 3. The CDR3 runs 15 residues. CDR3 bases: TGTGCCAGTAGTACCCGGACTAGCGGCACAGATACGCAGTATTTT. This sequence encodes CASSTRTSGTDTQYF. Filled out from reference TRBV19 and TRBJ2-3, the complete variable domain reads DGGITQSPKYLFRKEGQNVTLSCEQNLNHDAMYWYRQDPGQGLRLIYYSQIVNDFQKGDIAEGYSVSREKKESFPLTVTSAQKNPTAFYLCASSTRTSGTDTQYFGPGTRLTVL.

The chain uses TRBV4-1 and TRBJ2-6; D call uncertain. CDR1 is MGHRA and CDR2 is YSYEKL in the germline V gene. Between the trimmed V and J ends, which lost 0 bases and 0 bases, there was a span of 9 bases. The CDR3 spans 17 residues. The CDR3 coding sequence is TGCGCCAGCAGCCAAGATGGCAAAAGCTCTGGGGCCAACGTCCTGACTTTC. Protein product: CASSQDGKSSGANVLTF.

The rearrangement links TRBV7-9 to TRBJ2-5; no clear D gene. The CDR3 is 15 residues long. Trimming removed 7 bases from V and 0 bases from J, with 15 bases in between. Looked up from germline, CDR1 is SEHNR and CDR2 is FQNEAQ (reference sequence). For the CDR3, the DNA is TGTGCCAGCACCACGTTAGTCCTGTACCAAGAGACCCAGTACTTC. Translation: CASTTLVLYQETQYF.